The following is a TCR beta chain sequence with its context. In this sample, this clonotype turned up a few times. Its target antigen remains unknown. A read error may explain this, as a much larger clone is one base away. This sample is drawn from a study of read filtering for tumor transcriptome and immune sequencing (dated by TCRdb to 2020 to 2022). Broadly, across the study: Of the patients in the cohort, approximately 17 were male and 11 to 15 were female, and their mean age was about 68 years, with a range of about 40 to 85. By revised international staging, about 8 patients were R-ISS I, some 16 were R-ISS II and about seven were R-ISS III. One of the main goals was to work out a read-filtering strategy for immune repertoire data, in particular whether clonotypes backed by only a single read should be removed. Whole-transcriptome libraries were prepared with the TruSeq RNA Access Library Prep Kit after DNase treatment. Per sample, about 4.05 to 10.27 million TCR-region mapped reads were obtained with IR-seq, compared with only about 80 to 1,300 with RNA-seq. Using the same bone marrow samples, the study ran both targeted immune repertoire sequencing and bulk whole-transcriptome sequencing and then compared the TCR repertoires from each method. Results the study describes overall, beyond this receptor: Single-read clonotypes made up about 82% of clonotypes but only 3% to 4.5% of total reads in IR-seq, compared with 65% to 75% of clonotypes and roughly 49% of reads in RNA-seq. The correlation between IR-seq and RNA-seq shared clonotype proportions was increased by removal of single-read clonotypes. Compared with RNA-seq, IR-seq captured clonotypes at much greater depth and more reliably, and a smaller IR-seq throughput was enough to identify most of the shared clonotypes. The sorted CD138-negative fraction was composed of a mixed bone marrow immune population rather than of purified T cells.

Bone marrow was sampled from every patient at the time of active disease. Isolation of bone marrow mononuclear cells was performed by Ficoll-Hypaque density gradient centrifugation. To remove myeloma plasma cells, the cells were labeled with CD138 magnetic microbeads on a MACS separator, and CD138-negative cells were then collected by negative selection. Flow cytometry with CD138 antibodies on an Attune NxT was used to check how pure the isolated cells were. TRIzol reagent was used to extract total RNA, which was then quantified with a NanoDrop spectrophotometer. Paired RNA-seq and IR-seq were performed on each patient's CD138-negative bone marrow sample. The CDR3, from cysteine to phenylalanine, totals 14 residues. Only the CDR3 region is kept as DNA, spanning 42 bases read in frame from base 1. The germline V gene encodes CDR1 MGHRA and CDR2 YSYEKL. Starting from 400 ng RNA, TCR libraries were constructed with the Immunoverse kit using molecular barcoded adaptors that cover the alpha/delta and beta/gamma chains. TCR library preparation was performed with the same RNA that was used for transcriptome sequencing. Sequencing of TCR libraries was carried out on an Illumina HiSeq 4000 with 2 x 150 cycles. The authors' pipeline ran thus. TCR reads were aligned to human V, D, J and C references and assembled into CDR3 clonotypes with MiXCR, including quality filtering and error correction. Clonotype counts and gene usage diversity were analyzed with the tcR package in R. Raw mapping reads were checked after the RNA-seq reads had been mapped by STAR aligner version 2.5.3a onto the human GRCh37 genome. To test how sequencing depth affected the clonotypes detected, IR-seq fastq files were randomly downsampled with Seqtk 1.3. In TCRdb, the public reads were trimmed at Q25 with fastp and aligned with MiXCR, with productive beta chains retained. Every distinct CDR3 protein forms one entry, paired with its most common genes and DNA. What appears here as the V and J calls and clone size reflects TCRdb's work, not the paper's. In this sample the table shows approximately 150,000 distinct CDR3 sequences, roughly 13% of which occur a single time. In total, the top ten clones hold about 8.6% of the sample.

Recombination joined TRBV4-1 with TRBJ2-1; 7 junctional bases match TRBD1. Sequences were obtained from a population of CD138-negative cells sorted from bone marrow. The sample's cell subset or site label is to be understood as: bone marrow mononuclear cells depleted of CD138+ plasma/myeloma cells by negative magnetic selection. The receptor comes from a donor at least 40 years old with multiple myeloma. The DNA reads TGCGCCAGCAGCCCCGGCAGGGGGTACAATGAGCGGTTCTTC. Its product reads: CASSPGRGYNERFF.